This T cell receptor beta chain was identified in a study of cytomegalovirus exposure and HLA in healthy donors. Study summary: Unique TCRs numbering around 80 million, obtained from HLA-typed donors, made up an early data release.

The CDR3 has 15 residues. Trimming removed 1 base from V and 2 bases from J, with 12 bases in between. Looked up from germline, CDR1 is SGHTA and CDR2 is FQGNSA. It was with 60 Vbeta and 13 Jbeta primers that the PCR ran. The method was immunoSEQ multiplex PCR; TCRdb's version includes in-frame clones alone and lacks a portion of them. This table holds about 95,000 clones, nearly 70% found once. The chain combines TRBV7-2 with TRBJ2-7, with D tentatively TRBD2 (5 bases). The source of this sequence is a woman aged 50 to 65 in good health and CMV-seropositive. The sequencing sample was made of PBMCs. The CDR3 protein is CASSLESGQTYEQYF. The CDR3 DNA reads TGTGCCAGCAGCTTAGAGAGCGGCCAAACCTACGAGCAGTACTTC.